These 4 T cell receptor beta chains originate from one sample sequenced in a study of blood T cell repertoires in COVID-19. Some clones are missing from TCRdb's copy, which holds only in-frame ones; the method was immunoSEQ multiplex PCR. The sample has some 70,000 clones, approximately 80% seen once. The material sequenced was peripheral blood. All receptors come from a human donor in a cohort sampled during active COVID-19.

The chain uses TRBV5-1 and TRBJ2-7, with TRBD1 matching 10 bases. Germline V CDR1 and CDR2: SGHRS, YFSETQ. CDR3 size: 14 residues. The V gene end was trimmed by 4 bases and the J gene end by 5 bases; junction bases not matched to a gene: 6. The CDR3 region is CASSPGQGGNEQYF. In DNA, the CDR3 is TGCGCCAGCAGCCCCGGACAGGGGGGAAACGAGCAGTACTTC.

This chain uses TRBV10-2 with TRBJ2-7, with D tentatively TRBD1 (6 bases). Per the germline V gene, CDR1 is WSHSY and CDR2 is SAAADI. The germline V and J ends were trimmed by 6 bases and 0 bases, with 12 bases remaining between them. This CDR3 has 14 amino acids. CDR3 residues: CASSGTSGSYEQYF. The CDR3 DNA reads TGCGCCAGCAGCGGGACATCCGGCTCCTACGAGCAGTACTTC.

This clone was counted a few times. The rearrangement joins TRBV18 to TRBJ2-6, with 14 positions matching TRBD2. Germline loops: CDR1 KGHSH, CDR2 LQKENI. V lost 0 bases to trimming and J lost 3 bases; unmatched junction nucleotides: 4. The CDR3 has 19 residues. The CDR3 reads CASSPPGLAGGFGANVLTF. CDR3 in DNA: TGTGCCAGCTCACCACCAGGACTAGCGGGAGGATTTGGGGCCAACGTCCTGACTTTC.

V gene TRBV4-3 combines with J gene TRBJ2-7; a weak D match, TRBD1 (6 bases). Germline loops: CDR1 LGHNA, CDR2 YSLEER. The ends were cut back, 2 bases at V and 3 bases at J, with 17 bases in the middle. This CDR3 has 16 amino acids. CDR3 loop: CASSQSTGNKRYEQYF. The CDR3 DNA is TGCGCCAGCAGCCAATCCACAGGGAACAAACGCTACGAGCAGTACTTC.